This TCR beta chain was sequenced during a study of T cell repertoires in cytomegalovirus infection. Background on the study: From public TCR beta signatures came an indication of both CMV infection and matching HLA type.

MiXCR, run by TCRdb on the reads, gives a single entry per CDR3 protein. This sample has about 740,000 distinct CDR3 sequences, with roughly 35% found just once. Study outcomes and limitations: Dominant in the ex vivo response were TCR beta clonotypes restricted by HLA-C and specific for CMV.

This clonotype has at least ten counts. Its target is not known. The CDR3 extends over 13 amino acids. CDR1 and CDR2 (germline): SGHAT, FQNNGV. V dropped 0 bases and J dropped 10; count of bases not matched to a gene: 2. V is TRBV11-2 and J is TRBJ2-1, with 8 bases fitting TRBD2. The sequenced sample consisted of PBMCs. The sequence came from a human donor in good health (CMV status not recorded). Some clones in this sample may be carry-over from other donors' samples. CDR3 amino acids: CASSLEVAGEQFF. In DNA, the CDR3 is TGTGCCAGCAGCTTAGAGGTAGCGGGGGAGCAGTTCTTC.